These T cell receptor beta chains were read from a single sample in a study of identifying expanded T cells in peripheral blood. This table comes from immunoSEQ multiplex PCR, and its TCRdb copy is limited to in-frame clones, with some not included. The sample carries more than 45,000 clones, about 92% recorded once. Source material: blood. The receptor source for this set is a person aged 18 to 75 in good health. CDR3s include the opening cysteine and the closing phenylalanine or tryptophan. D genes are given only for firm matches. Rows give clone size only sometimes, using once, few, many, or a class for an expanded clone.

DNA,CDR3,V,D,J,size
TGTGCCAGCAGCTTCATGACAGGGGAGGGCACAGATACGCAGTATTTT,CASSFMTGEGTDTQYF,TRBV7-9,TRBD1,TRBJ2-3,few
TGTGCCACCACGAGGGGCATAGGTTATTGCACCTTC,CATTRGIGYCTF,TRBV6-1,NA,TRBJ1-2,NA
TGTGCCAGCAGCCGGGGACAGATGGAGTTCTTC,CASSRGQMEFF,TRBV5-6,TRBD1,TRBJ2-1,once
TGTGCCAGCAGTTTAAGGTCAGGGGGCTTATTTCACTACGAGCAGTACTTC,CASSLRSGGLFHYEQYF,TRBV27,TRBD1,TRBJ2-7,NA
TGCGCCAGCAGCCAAGGCGGATGGGGCTATGGCTACACCTTC,CASSQGGWGYGYTF,TRBV4-1,NA,TRBJ1-2,NA
TGTGCCAGCAGTTATGAGCCGTGGGGCACAGATACGCAGTATTTT,CASSYEPWGTDTQYF,TRBV28,NA,TRBJ2-3,NA
TGCGCCAGCAGCTTGGTGTCAGATTTTGGCTACACCTTC,CASSLVSDFGYTF,TRBV5-1,NA,TRBJ1-2,NA
TGTGCCACGGGTGAACGACAGGTTGGGGACGAGCAGTACTTC,CATGERQVGDEQYF,TRBV10-3,NA,TRBJ2-7,NA
TGTGCCAGCAGCTTAGCATTGGGTCAACAGGGTGAAAACTATGGCTACACCTTC,CASSLALGQQGENYGYTF,TRBV7-2,NA,TRBJ1-2,NA
TGTGCCAGCAGCTTAGATCCTCCTGGGGAGGGTCCAGATACGCAGTATTTT,CASSLDPPGEGPDTQYF,TRBV11-3,TRBD2,TRBJ2-3,NA
TGTGCCAGCAGCGTTTACAATGAGCAGTTCTTC,CASSVYNEQFF,TRBV9,NA,TRBJ2-1,NA
TGTGCCAGTAGTCCGAGGGCCGGTGAAGCTTTCTTT,CASSPRAGEAFF,TRBV19,NA,TRBJ1-1,NA
TGTGCCAGCAGCCTTCTCCGGGACTTTAGCTACGAGCAGTACTTC,CASSLLRDFSYEQYF,TRBV5-6,NA,TRBJ2-7,NA
TGCGCCAGCAGCCAAGATTCCAGGGGCAATCAGCCCCAGCATTTT,CASSQDSRGNQPQHF,TRBV4-3,NA,TRBJ1-5,NA
TGTGCCAGCAGCTTAGTTAGGCTAGCGGGAGCCTACGAGCAGTACTTC,CASSLVRLAGAYEQYF,TRBV11-2,TRBD2,TRBJ2-7,NA
TGTGCCAGCAGCTCAGTAGGGGAGACCCAGTACTTC,CASSSVGETQYF,TRBV7-8,NA,TRBJ2-5,NA
TGTGCCAGCAGTTTGAGGTCCCCCACCGGGGAGCTGTTTTTT,CASSLRSPTGELFF,TRBV27,NA,TRBJ2-2,NA
TGTGCCAGCAGCTTGTCGGGACAAACTGAAGCTTTCTTT,CASSLSGQTEAFF,TRBV7-2,NA,TRBJ1-1,NA
TGCGCCAGCAGCACCGGACAGGGGGCAAGTAATGAAAAACTGTTTTTT,CASSTGQGASNEKLFF,TRBV5-1,TRBD1,TRBJ1-4,NA
TGCGCCAGCAGCTTGGATGTGGGGGCCGGGGCTGAAGCTTTCTTT,CASSLDVGAGAEAFF,TRBV5-1,NA,TRBJ1-1,NA
TGCGCCAGCAGCTCCCAGGGCGTCACGAACACTGAAGCTTTCTTT,CASSSQGVTNTEAFF,TRBV5-1,NA,TRBJ1-1,NA
TGTGCCAGCAGCTTGGCCTTCATAGCGGGAGCATACAATGAGCAGTTCTTC,CASSLAFIAGAYNEQFF,TRBV5-4,TRBD2,TRBJ2-1,NA